The source of this T cell receptor (beta chain) is a study of blood T cells in healthy people across ages. This clonotype was observed a handful of times. Its specificity is unknown. Study results and caveats: Fewer expanded clones and more diversity marked long-lived versus aged donors. Because donor CMV status was unknown, expanded clonotype changes were possibly confounded.

Together with a sample-barcoded 5' primer, a J-beta primer mix was included in a second PCR lasting about 6 to 12 cycles. Each of the cDNA molecules was tagged by a template-switch adaptor with 12 random nucleotides. TCRdb re-derived calls from the 5' RACE reads in MiXCR, one entry per CDR3 protein. The sample lists about a million distinct CDR3 sequences, roughly 50% seen once, with roughly an eighth in the top ten. This CDR3 has 15 residues. The ends were cut back, 0 bases at V and 7 bases at J, with 12 bases in the middle. The germline CDR1 and CDR2 sequences are MGHRA and YSYEKL. The sample, around 9.9 milliliters of peripheral blood, was drawn from each donor.

This sequence was found in a man aged 25-45 years in good health. V and J are TRBV4-1 and TRBJ2-2; possible D gene TRBD1, 5 bases. The specimen sequenced was blood. The CDR3 DNA is TGCGCCAGCAGCCAAGAAGTTCAGGGATTCGGGGAGCTGTTTTTT. This translates into CASSQEVQGFGELFF.